These 29 T cell receptor beta chains were all obtained from the same sample, sequenced in a study of graft-versus-host responses after intestinal transplantation. Measured with immunoSEQ multiplex PCR; TCRdb has only the in-frame clones, and not every one. The sample consists of tens of thousands of clones, more than 80% of them appearing once. Their antigen targets remain unknown. The sample was unstimulated CD8+ T cells sorted from spleen or lymph node cells, taken before intestinal transplant. Source of these receptors: a human donor who received an intestinal transplant.

This chain uses TRBV2 with TRBJ2-1; 13 nucleotides agree with TRBD2. CDR1 SNHLY and CDR2 FYNNEI come from the germline V gene. The CDR3 is 18 amino acids. The V and J ends lost 4 bases and 1 base, in that order; junction bases with no gene match: 7. In DNA, the CDR3 is TGTGCCAGCAGTGGACCGGGACTAGCGGGAACGTCCTACAATGAGCAGTTCTTC. This gives the protein CASSGPGLAGTSYNEQFF.

This sequence joins TRBV29-1 and TRBJ2-3, with 9 bases fitting TRBD1. The CDR3 contains 15 residues. CDR1 SQVTM and CDR2 ANQGSEA come from the germline V gene. J was trimmed by 6 bases and V by 7 bases; bases with no gene match: 14. In DNA, the CDR3 is TGCAGCGCCTCACGCGGACAGGGGAGACCGGATACGCAGTATTTT. As protein: CSASRGQGRPDTQYF.

The genes are TRBV28 and TRBJ2-1, with 8 bases identical to TRBD1. V lost 3 bases, J lost 4 bases, and 8 bases stayed unmatched. Germline loops: CDR1 MDHEN, CDR2 SYDVKM. This CDR3 is 16 amino acids long. In nucleotides, the CDR3 is TGTGCCAGCAGTTTCAATCCGGGACAGGTATACAATGAGCAGTTCTTC. Translating gives CASSFNPGQVYNEQFF.

The rearrangement joins TRBV9 to TRBJ1-1; 7 bases are a match to TRBD1. Trimming removed 0 bases from V and 11 bases from J; junction bases left unmatched: 7. The CDR3 is 13 residues long. Germline lookup yields CDR1 SGDLS and CDR2 YYNGEE. This CDR3 reads CASSVGDQGEAFF. The CDR3 DNA reads as TGTGCCAGCAGCGTAGGGGACCAGGGGGAGGCTTTCTTT.

The gene calls are TRBV28 and TRBJ2-7, with 9 bases lining up with TRBD2. Germline CDR1 and CDR2: MDHEN and SYDVKM. This CDR3 is built from 15 residues. The junction had 6 bases not matched to a gene; V was cut back by 3 bases and J by 3 bases. The CDR3 nucleotides are TGTGCCAGCAGTTTTCCCCCTAGCGGGAACTACGAGCAGTACTTC. It encodes CASSFPPSGNYEQYF.

The genes are TRBV4-2 and TRBJ2-4; 7 nucleotides align to TRBD2. This CDR3 contains 18 residues. V lost 1 base, J lost 0 bases, and 9 bases stayed unmatched. Looked up from germline, CDR1 is LGHNA and CDR2 is YNFKEQ. For the CDR3, the DNA is TGTGCCAGCAGCCAAGTCGGTGGGACTACCCTAGCCAAAAACATTCAGTACTTC. It translates to CASSQVGGTTLAKNIQYF.

This chain joins TRBV6-6 and TRBJ2-1; TRBD2 agrees at 12 bases. This CDR3 is 16 amino acids long. With V trimmed by 6 bases and J by 2 bases, 5 bases remained unmatched. CDR1 and CDR2 (germline): MNHNY, SVGAGI (reference sequence). The CDR3 here is CASRYLAGGPYNEQFF. The CDR3, as DNA: TGTGCCAGCAGATACCTAGCGGGAGGGCCCTACAATGAGCAGTTCTTC.

The chain joins TRBV7-6 to TRBJ2-3, with 10 nucleotides matching TRBD2. This CDR3 has 16 amino acids. Germline V gives CDR1 SGHVS, CDR2 FNYEAQ. The V gene end was trimmed by 2 bases and the J gene end by 6 bases; junction bases not matched to a gene: 8. This CDR3 is CASSLSASGSSDTQYF. In DNA, the CDR3 is TGTGCCAGCAGCTTATCGGCTAGCGGGAGTTCGGATACGCAGTATTTT.

The gene calls are TRBV7-3 and TRBJ2-7; TRBD2 matches 9 bases. Trimming at V came to 4 bases and at J to 2 bases, leaving 12 bases not matched to a gene. The CDR3 loop spans 17 amino acids. CDR1 is SGHTA and CDR2 is FQGTGA in the germline V gene. CDR3 residues: CASSSQASGNLPYEQYF. The CDR3 nucleotides are TGTGCCAGCAGCTCGCAAGCTAGCGGGAACCTCCCCTACGAGCAGTACTTC.

The rearrangement joins TRBV7-9 to TRBJ2-5; 12 nucleotides line up with TRBD2. The CDR3 sequence is 15 residues long. CDR1 and CDR2 from the germline V gene are SEHNR and FQNEAQ (reference sequence). V shed 7 bases, J shed 2 bases, and the junction held 5 bases outside the gene matches. The CDR3: CASTRTSGDQETQYF. The CDR3 bases are TGTGCCAGCACGCGGACTAGCGGGGATCAAGAGACCCAGTACTTC.

This chain joins TRBV27 and TRBJ1-5, with D maybe TRBD1 (5 bases). The CDR3 is made up of 14 amino acids. Germline V gene sequence: CDR1 MNHEY, CDR2 SMNVEV (reference sequence). V gave up 3 bases and J gave up 8 bases, with 14 bases separating them. The DNA of the CDR3 is TGTGCCAGCAGTTTGGCAGGGCTCGTGGAGCCCCAGCATTTT. It codes for CASSLAGLVEPQHF.

For the CDR3, the DNA is TGTGCCAGCAGTTTAAGCGGGGCCTACGAGCAGTACTTC. Its translation is CASSLSGAYEQYF. The chain carries TRBV28 and TRBJ2-7, with 7 bases matching TRBD2. The CDR3 loop spans 13 amino acids. The V gene end was trimmed by 2 bases and the J gene end by 2 bases; junction bases not matched to a gene: 0. Germline CDR1 is MDHEN and CDR2 is SYDVKM.

This rearrangement joins TRBV27 to TRBJ2-7, with 7 nucleotides matching TRBD1. The CDR3 is 16 amino acids. Germline values: CDR1 MNHEY, CDR2 SMNVEV (reference sequence). The V gene end was trimmed by 0 bases and the J gene end by 6 bases; junction bases not matched to a gene: 11. CDR3 sequence (DNA): TGTGCCAGCAGTTTATCGGCCGGGACAGTTCTTAGCGAGCAGTACTTC. Translating it yields CASSLSAGTVLSEQYF.

The sample holds one count of this clone. The V call is TRBV14, the J call TRBJ2-7; TRBD1 aligns across 9 bases. Germline loops: CDR1 SGHDN, CDR2 FVKESK. The V segment lost 3 bases and the J segment 3 bases; nucleotides outside the gene matches: 9. The CDR3 has 16 residues. The CDR3 is CASSHDRDRDGYEQYF. The CDR3, as DNA: TGTGCCAGCAGCCACGACCGGGACAGGGATGGCTACGAGCAGTACTTC.

DNA for the CDR3: TGTGCCAGCAGCGCAGGGGACAGTGCCTACGAGCAGTACTTC. This codes for CASSAGDSAYEQYF. V usage is TRBV7-6 and J usage is TRBJ2-7; 7 nucleotides agree with TRBD1. This CDR3 is built from 14 residues. The ends lost 5 bases at V and 2 bases at J; junction bases unmatched: 6. Germline-derived CDR1 and CDR2 are SGHVS and FNYEAQ.

The chain joins TRBV28 to TRBJ2-5; the D gene is possibly TRBD1 (6 bases). The CDR3 runs to 14 residues. The germline gives CDR1 MDHEN, CDR2 SYDVKM. Trimming pared 3 bases from V and 5 bases from J, leaving 13 bases between. The CDR3, as DNA: TGTGCCAGCAGTTTTCCAGGGGTTGGCGAGACCCAGTACTTC. Translated, it gives CASSFPGVGETQYF.

On this clone: The sample has other DNA sequences that encode this CDR3 too. V gene TRBV19 combines with J gene TRBJ2-7, with 11 bases aligning to TRBD1. The V gene end was trimmed by 6 bases and the J gene end by 2 bases; junction bases not matched to a gene: 3. The V gene's germline CDR1 is LNHDA and CDR2 SQIVND (reference sequence). This CDR3 spans 14 amino acids. The CDR3 is CASSPGQGAYEQYF. For the CDR3, the DNA is TGTGCCAGTAGCCCGGGACAGGGGGCCTACGAGCAGTACTTC.

This clone has more than one count but fewer than ten. V is TRBV28 and J is TRBJ2-6, with D unresolved. The CDR3 contains 14 residues. CDR1 and CDR2 from the germline V gene are MDHEN and SYDVKM. V gave up 2 bases and J gave up 0 bases, with 2 bases separating them. The CDR3 region is CASSLLSGANVLTF. The CDR3 region has the DNA TGTGCCAGCAGTTTACTCTCTGGGGCCAACGTCCTGACTTTC.

The count of this clone is one. This chain links TRBV6-5 with TRBJ1-4; D is uncertain. The germline CDR1 and CDR2 sequences are MNHEY and SVGAGI. The V end lost 0 bases, the J end lost 5 bases, and 13 bases lay between the germline ends. This CDR3 is built from 16 residues. CDR3 nucleotide sequence: TGTGCCAGCAGTTACTCGAGCCAGTGGCGGAATGAAAAACTGTTTTTT. Translation: CASSYSSQWRNEKLFF.

The chain couples TRBV5-6 to TRBJ1-1; D gene ambiguous. V was trimmed by 3 bases and J by 8 bases, leaving 11 bases between them. Germline loops: CDR1 SGHDT, CDR2 YYEEEE. The CDR3 is 12 amino acids. The CDR3 nucleotides are TGTGCCAGCAGCTCTGCGGCTGGGGAAGCTTTCTTT. Encoded protein: CASSSAAGEAFF.

The chain carries TRBV10-2 and TRBJ1-5, with TRBD1 matching over 8 bases. The CDR3 runs to 14 residues. J gave up 4 bases and V 8 bases, and 7 bases lay outside the gene matches. CDR1 is WSHSY, CDR2 SAAADI, per germline. The CDR3 coding sequence is TGCGCCAGCGGGGGGGACAGGCCGAATCAGCCCCAGCATTTT. As protein: CASGGDRPNQPQHF.

V gene TRBV15 combines with J gene TRBJ2-5; no definite D call. The CDR3 covers 15 residues. From germline, CDR1 is LNHNV and CDR2 YYDKDF (reference sequence). Trimming left V 0 bases short and J 0 bases short, with 8 bases between. As DNA, the CDR3 is TGTGCCACCAGCAGAGACTGGCAGTACCAAGAGACCCAGTACTTC. Encoded protein: CATSRDWQYQETQYF.

The chain carries TRBV28 and TRBJ2-1; D remains unclear. Germline V CDR1 and CDR2: MDHEN, SYDVKM. CDR3 length equals 10 residues. Trimming removed 5 bases from V and 9 bases from J, with 5 bases in between. CDR3 residues: CASSGVEQFF. The CDR3 DNA reads as TGTGCCAGCAGTGGAGTTGAGCAGTTCTTC. The full variable domain, in which reference TRBV28 and TRBJ2-1 provide the parts outside the CDR3, is DVKVTQSSRYLVKRTGEKVFLECVQDMDHENMFWYRQDPGLGLRLIYFSYDVKMKEKGDIPEGYSVSREKKERFSLILESASTNQTSMYLCASSGVEQFFGPGTRLTVL.

V usage is TRBV13 and J usage is TRBJ1-2, with D unclear. The CDR3 is 15 amino acids. CDR1 and CDR2 (germline): PRHDT, FYEKMQ (reference sequence). Trimming removed 3 bases at V and 3 bases at J, with 14 bases between. CDR3 sequence (DNA): TGTGCCAGCAGCTTGCACGGACTGGATGACTATGGCTACACCTTC. Amino acids: CASSLHGLDDYGYTF.

V gene TRBV5-4 combines with J gene TRBJ2-2; possible D gene TRBD1, 5 bases. Germline-derived CDR1 and CDR2 are SGHNT and YYREEE (reference sequence). V lost 3 bases and J 1 base, leaving 13 bases between the germline ends. The CDR3 loop spans 16 amino acids. The CDR3 loop reads CASSYGNQGNTGELFF. CDR3 bases: TGTGCCAGCAGCTACGGAAATCAGGGGAACACCGGGGAGCTGTTTTTT.

The J gene is TRBJ2-7, the V gene TRBV2; D might be TRBD1 (6 bases). V was pared by 6 bases and J by 2 bases, with 20 bases between. CDR1 is SNHLY, CDR2 FYNNEI, per germline. There are 16 residues in the CDR3. The CDR3 DNA follows: TGTGCCAGCAGGGGGGCCAGACTACGCATAGCCTACGAGCAGTACTTC. Translation gives CASRGARLRIAYEQYF. Variable domain in full (rest from reference TRBV2 and TRBJ2-7): EPEVTQTPSHQVTQMGQEVILRCVPISNHLYFYWYRQILGQKVEFLVSFYNNEISEKSEIFDDQFSVERPDGSNFTLKIRSTKLEDSAMYFCASRGARLRIAYEQYFGPGTRLTVT.

This clone was observed a few times. The chain links TRBV6-6 to TRBJ2-7; the match to TRBD1 covers 9 bases. CDR3 size: 16 residues. Germline trimming cut 4 bases from V and 2 bases from J; bases unmatched to any gene: 9. Germline V CDR1 and CDR2: MNHNY, SVGAGI (reference sequence). CDR3 bases: TGTGCCAGCAGTTTCCCCCCGGGACAGGGTACCTACGAGCAGTACTTC. Translated: CASSFPPGQGTYEQYF.

This clone was found once. This rearrangement joins TRBV28 to TRBJ2-7, with 9 nucleotides matching TRBD1. Germline CDR1 reads MDHEN; CDR2 reads SYDVKM. The ends lost 3 bases at V and 3 bases at J; junction bases unmatched: 6. This CDR3 region has 15 residues. CDR3 coding DNA: TGTGCCAGCAGTTTCCGGGACAGGGCGGACTACGAGCAGTACTTC. This gives the protein CASSFRDRADYEQYF.

This chain links TRBV5-1 with TRBJ2-7; D is unclear. V shed 2 bases and J shed 0 bases, with 12 bases lying between them. Per the germline V gene, CDR1 is SGHRS and CDR2 is YFSETQ. CDR3 length: 15 residues. The CDR3 region has the DNA TGCGCCAGCAGCTTTGGAGAGCTGAGCTCCTACGAGCAGTACTTC. Translation gives CASSFGELSSYEQYF. The full variable domain, completed using reference TRBV5-1 and TRBJ2-7, is KAGVTQTPRYLIKTRGQQVTLSCSPISGHRSVSWYQQTPGQGLQFLFEYFSETQRNKGNFPGRFSGRQFSNSRSEMNVSTLELGDSALYLCASSFGELSSYEQYFGPGTRLTVT.